This TCR beta chain was obtained from a study of T cell responses to AZD1222 COVID-19 vaccine. General observations from the study: Vaccine-associated CD4 TCRs spanned spike, dominant at 160-218 and 743-854. Seropositive at baseline were only a handful of AZD1222 recipients.

TCRdb keeps only in-frame clones here, not all; method: immunoSEQ multiplex PCR. The table records 150,000 or so clones, 88% of them present only once. On this clone itself: Its antigen is not known.

V was pared by 5 bases and J by 10 bases, with 8 bases of the junction left unmatched. CDR1 is WNHNN and CDR2 is SYGVQD in the germline V gene (reference sequence). There are 15 residues in the CDR3. The source is an adult in good health. The source material was peripheral blood, sampled on day 0 of AZD1222 vaccination. This chain uses TRBV10-1 with TRBJ2-1; 13 nucleotides line up with TRBD2. The CDR3 loop is CASSYGLAGEGEQFF. The CDR3 nucleotides are TGCGCCAGCAGTTACGGACTAGCGGGAGAGGGAGAGCAGTTCTTC.